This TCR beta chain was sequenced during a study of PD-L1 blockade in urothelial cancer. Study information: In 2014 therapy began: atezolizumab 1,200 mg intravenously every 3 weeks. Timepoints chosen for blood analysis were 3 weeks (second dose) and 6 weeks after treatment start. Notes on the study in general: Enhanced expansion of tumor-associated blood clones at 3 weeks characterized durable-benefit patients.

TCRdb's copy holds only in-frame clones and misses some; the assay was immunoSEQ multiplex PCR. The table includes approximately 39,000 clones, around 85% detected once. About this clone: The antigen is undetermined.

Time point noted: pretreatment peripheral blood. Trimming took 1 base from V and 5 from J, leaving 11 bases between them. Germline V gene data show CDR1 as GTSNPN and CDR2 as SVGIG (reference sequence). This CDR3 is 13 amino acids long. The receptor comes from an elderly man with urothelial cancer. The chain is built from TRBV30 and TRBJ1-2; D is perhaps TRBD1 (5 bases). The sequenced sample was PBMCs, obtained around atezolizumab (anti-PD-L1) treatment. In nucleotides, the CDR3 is TGTGCCTGGAGTGGCAGGGAAGGATATGGCTACACCTTC. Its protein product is CAWSGREGYGYTF.